A selection of T cell receptor beta chains follows, all from one sample in a study of molecular identifiers for immune sequencing clone quantification. A single record per CDR3 protein comes from TCRdb applying MiXCR to the PCR reads. The sample has approximately 550,000 distinct CDR3 sequences; about a fifth are singletons. Sequences were obtained from naive CD8+ T cells from blood, with Jurkat cell RNA spiked in. Receptors originate from a human donor in good health. Some libraries in this study had Jurkat cell RNA spiked in. The CDR3 runs from the conserved cysteine through the conserved F or W. The order of the fields is J gene, clone size, V gene, CDR3 protein. A row's size may be missing; if present it is once, few, many or a size class.

J: TRBJ2-7
size: few
V: TRBV2
CDR3: CASSERGFSTYEQYF

J: TRBJ2-1
size: .
V: TRBV7-9
CDR3: CASTLGWGTETYNEQFF

J: TRBJ2-2
size: few
V: TRBV19
CDR3: CASSGGPPGELFF

J: TRBJ2-3
size: many
V: TRBV14
CDR3: CASSQVTDTQYF

J: TRBJ2-1
size: .
V: TRBV20-1
CDR3: CSARDFGGTNNEQFF

J: TRBJ2-5
size: many
V: TRBV19
CDR3: CASRQGAGETQYF

J: TRBJ2-7
size: .
V: TRBV7-2
CDR3: CASSLMVLTGEPSYEQYF

J: TRBJ2-7
size: .
V: TRBV7-2
CDR3: CASSMTSGSSYEQYF

J: TRBJ1-4
size: .
V: TRBV6-6
CDR3: CASSYFKGNEKLFF

J: TRBJ2-3
size: many
V: TRBV9
CDR3: CASSAEGLAGASTDTQYF

J: TRBJ1-1
size: .
V: TRBV5-1
CDR3: CASSSLGQGAGTEAFF